The rows below give T cell receptor beta chains drawn from one sample of a study of blood T cell repertoires in COVID-19. Libraries were prepared by immunoSEQ multiplex PCR; TCRdb keeps only in-frame clonotypes and omits some of them. Among 97,000 or so clones listed, over 75% were seen once. Sequencing was carried out using peripheral blood. The receptors here all came from a man in his fifties or sixties with acute or convalescent COVID-19. The CDR3 runs from the conserved cysteine through the conserved F or W. Clone size is shown for a subset of rows, as once, few, many or a class of expanded clone.

clone_size,j_call,v_call,cdr3_aa
NA,TRBJ2-1,TRBV2,CASSPQRTSRYNEQFF
NA,TRBJ1-5,TRBV10-3,CAISDGDRGLSNQPQHF
NA,TRBJ1-6,TRBV3-1/TRBV3-2,CASSQAWGDSPLHF
NA,TRBJ1-3,TRBV15,CATSRGTVSGNTIYF
once,TRBJ1-3,TRBV5-1,CASSRDSLISGNTIYF
once,TRBJ1-2,TRBV10-3,CAIIQGQGLGGYTF
NA,TRBJ2-4,TRBV7-9,CASSFGGGAKTKNIQYF
once,TRBJ1-1,TRBV7-9,CASSLRQEAFF
NA,TRBJ1-3,TRBV2,CASSLDRAPGNTIYF
NA,TRBJ2-5,TRBV2,CASLLAGARETQYF
NA,TRBJ1-2,TRBV2,CASSAANYGYTF
NA,TRBJ1-1,TRBV7-9,CASSLVTGSAPEAFF
NA,TRBJ1-3,TRBV9,CASSIGTGTGNTIYF
NA,TRBJ1-2,TRBV12-3/TRBV12-4,CASTPRAGVGYTF
NA,TRBJ2-3,TRBV2,CASSARTSGGDTQYF
once,TRBJ1-3,TRBV5-1,CASKDGTGPLSGNTIYF
NA,TRBJ1-2,TRBV5-1,CASSLSGQGNGYTF
NA,TRBJ2-3,TRBV5-1,CASRRADYTDTQYF
NA,TRBJ2-3,TRBV25-1,CASSEFVSTDTQYF
NA,TRBJ1-2,TRBV6-6,CASREGGPGDGYTF
NA,TRBJ1-1,TRBV5-1,CASSLQLGGTEAFF
NA,TRBJ1-5,TRBV19,CASSITTGGLSNQPQHF
NA,TRBJ1-2,TRBV19,CASSLRGQGIYGYTF
few,TRBJ1-1,TRBV7-2,CASSFALEGEAFF
NA,TRBJ2-5,TRBV19,CASSVDRVQETQYF
NA,TRBJ1-3,TRBV5-4,CASRLQGAAGNTIYF
NA,TRBJ1-1,TRBV5-1,CASSLVGRGPEAFF
NA,TRBJ1-3,TRBV6-5,CASNSHSNSGNTIYF
NA,TRBJ1-1,TRBV14,CASSLEWQTEAFF
NA,TRBJ1-2,TRBV7-9,CASSSTGANYGYTF
NA,TRBJ2-7,TRBV5-1,CASSSGYEQYF
NA,TRBJ1-2,TRBV6-4,CASSQQVANYGYTF
NA,TRBJ2-7,TRBV2,CASLSGTVFYEQYF
NA,TRBJ1-2,TRBV19,CASSIPGLANYGYTF
many,TRBJ1-2,TRBV3-1/TRBV3-2,CASSQRTMPGYTF
NA,TRBJ1-1,TRBV6-5,CASSYPLNTEAFF
NA,TRBJ1-2,TRBV10-3,CAIRGRDYGYTF
NA,TRBJ1-1,TRBV19,CASSMRPGHSRDTEAFF
NA,TRBJ1-2,TRBV5-1,CASSLDPGTGSYGYTF
NA,TRBJ2-1,TRBV7-6,CASSFLRDRAGNEQFF
NA,TRBJ1-4,TRBV19,CASSGITREKLFF
NA,TRBJ2-1,TRBV7-2,CASTLGGTNEQFF
NA,TRBJ1-3,TRBV9,CASSMGHSGNTIYF
NA,TRBJ2-5,TRBV6-5,CASSTLAGFQETQYF
NA,TRBJ2-7,TRBV7-2,CASSPWGGTSYEQYF
NA,TRBJ1-3,TRBV6-5,CASSYSAAEENTIYF
few,TRBJ1-4,TRBV3-1/TRBV3-2,CASSRGQSNEKLFF
NA,TRBJ2-7,TRBV5-1,CASSPNWSYEQYF
NA,TRBJ2-1,TRBV5-1,CASSFGTVNNEQFF
NA,TRBJ1-5,TRBV5-1,CASSLGSRTGNNQPQHF
once,TRBJ1-6,TRBV19,CASSAQGGNSPLHF
NA,TRBJ2-2,TRBV10-3,CATTLAGGLTGELFF